This paragraph covers one T cell receptor (beta chain) sequence. Its antigen is unidentified. At one boundary the junction diverges from the germline segment, which might be a read error. The germline CDR1 and CDR2 sequences are KGHDR and SFDVKD. The CDR3 covers 16 residues. Ophthalmopathy donors' eye disease showed moderate-to-severe activity, CAS of at least 3, NOSPECS of at least 4 and duration under 3 months. 7.5 to 10 ml of fresh blood yielded the PBMCs by density gradient. TCR beta CDR3 regions were amplified from RNA transcripts. Second-round multiplex PCR followed a first-round RT-PCR using HTBI primers. TCRdb fed the multiplex PCR reads into MiXCR, producing one record per CDR3 protein. Here the sample spans approximately 50,000 distinct CDR3 sequences, around half being singletons. These data originate in a study of Graves' ophthalmopathy and Graves' hyperthyroidism. General study findings and limits: Thyroid clonotypes that were expanded above 0.001 frequency mostly also appeared in blood.

The genes are TRBV24-1 and TRBJ1-1, with a possible D match to TRBD1 (6 bases). The sample comprised peripheral blood. The receptor was derived from an adult man with Graves' ophthalmopathy. CDR3 nucleotide sequence: TGTGCCGCCAGCGCGGACATGACAGGCGGGAACACTGAAGCTTTCTTT. The encoded protein is CAASADMTGGNTEAFF.